The entry below describes one T cell receptor (beta chain). The data belong to a study of blood T cell repertoires in COVID-19. Looking at the study overall: There were acute and convalescent COVID-19 samples, and they came from the United States, Italy and Spain. T cells, B-cell-depleted T cells, or PBMCs supplied cDNA or gDNA.

Original processing methods: Nucleated cell number was recorded as an estimate derived from reference gene primer amplification. Repertoires were generated with immunoSEQ multiplex PCR, while TCRdb's copy carries only in-frame clones and drops some. That table furnishes V, J and clone size, whereas the DNA furnished D and trimming. The sample includes more than 150,000 clones, over 75% of them seen just once. CDR1 SGHRS and CDR2 YFSETQ come from the germline V gene. The CDR3 sequence is 14 residues long. V lost 4 bases, J lost 9 bases, and 5 bases stayed unmatched. The sample consisted of peripheral blood. The chain carries TRBV5-1 and TRBJ2-1, with 12 bases aligning to TRBD2. This TCR was sampled from a woman older than 75 with acute or convalescent COVID-19. This CDR3 reads CASSGLAGGGEQFF. The CDR3 coding sequence is TGCGCCAGCAGCGGGCTAGCGGGAGGGGGTGAGCAGTTCTTC.